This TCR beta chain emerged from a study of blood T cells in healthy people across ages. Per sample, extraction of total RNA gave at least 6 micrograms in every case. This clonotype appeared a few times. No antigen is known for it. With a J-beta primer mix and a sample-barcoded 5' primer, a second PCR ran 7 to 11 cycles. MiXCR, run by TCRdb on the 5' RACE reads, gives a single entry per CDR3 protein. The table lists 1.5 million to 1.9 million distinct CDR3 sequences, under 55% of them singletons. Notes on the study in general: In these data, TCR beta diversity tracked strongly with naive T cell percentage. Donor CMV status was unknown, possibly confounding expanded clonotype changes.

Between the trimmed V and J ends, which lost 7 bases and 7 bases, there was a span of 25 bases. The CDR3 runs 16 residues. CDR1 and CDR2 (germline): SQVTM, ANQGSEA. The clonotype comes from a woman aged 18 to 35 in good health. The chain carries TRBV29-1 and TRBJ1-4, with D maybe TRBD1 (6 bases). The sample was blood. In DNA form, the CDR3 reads TGCAGCGCCATCTCCCTATACAGAGGGGGGGGTGAAAAACTGTTTTTT. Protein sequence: CSAISLYRGGGEKLFF. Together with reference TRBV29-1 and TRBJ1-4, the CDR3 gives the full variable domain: SAVISQKPSRDICQRGTSLTIQCQVDSQVTMMFWYRQQPGQSLTLIATANQGSEATYESGFVIDKFPISRPNLTFSTLTVSNMSPEDSSIYLCSAISLYRGGGEKLFFGSGTQLSVL.